Below are 2 T cell receptor beta chains sequenced from a single sample in a study of cytomegalovirus exposure and HLA in healthy donors. PCR used 60 Vbeta primers and 13 Jbeta primers. TCRdb's table, derived via immunoSEQ multiplex PCR, lists solely in-frame clones and lacks some. The sample records around 150,000 clones, over 80% being singletons. Sequencing used PBMCs. These TCRs come from a human donor in good health.

The V and J genes are TRBV5-6 and TRBJ2-7; 8 bases fit TRBD2. CDR1 SGHDT and CDR2 YYEEEE come from the germline V gene. V lost 4 bases and J lost 2; bases outside the gene matches: 11. The length of the CDR3 is 16 residues. CDR3 loop: CASSPGYGGVPYEQYF. In DNA form, the CDR3 reads TGTGCCAGCAGCCCCGGTTACGGGGGGGTCCCCTACGAGCAGTACTTC.

The chain uses TRBV2 and TRBJ1-2; 8 positions agree with TRBD1. V was pared by 1 base and J by 7 bases, with 5 bases of the junction left unmatched. Germline CDR1 reads SNHLY; CDR2 reads FYNNEI. CDR3 length: 14 amino acids. CDR3 loop: CASSEEDRDRGYTF. The CDR3 nucleotides are TGTGCCAGCAGTGAAGAGGACAGGGATCGTGGCTACACCTTC.